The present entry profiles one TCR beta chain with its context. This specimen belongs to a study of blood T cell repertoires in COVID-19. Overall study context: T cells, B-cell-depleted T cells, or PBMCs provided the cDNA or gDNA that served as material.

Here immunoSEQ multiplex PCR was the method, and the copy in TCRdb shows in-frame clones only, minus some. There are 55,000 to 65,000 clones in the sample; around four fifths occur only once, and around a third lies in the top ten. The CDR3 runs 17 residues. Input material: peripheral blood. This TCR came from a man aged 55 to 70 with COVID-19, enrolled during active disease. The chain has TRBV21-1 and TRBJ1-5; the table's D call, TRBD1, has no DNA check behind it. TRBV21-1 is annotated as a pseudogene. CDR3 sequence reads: CASSKGGWGRGKQPQHF. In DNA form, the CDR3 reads TGTGCCAGCAGCAAAGGCGGGTGGGGCAGGGGTAAACAGCCCCAGCATTTT.